The rows below give T cell receptor beta chains drawn from one sample of a study of shared clonotypes between healthy human individuals. The method was immunoSEQ multiplex PCR; TCRdb's version includes in-frame clones alone and lacks a portion of them. The profile shows about 980,000 clones, less than 85% of them singletons. The sequenced sample was memory CD4+ T cells sorted from blood. The receptors derive from a man younger than 35 in good health. CDR3s include the opening cysteine and the closing phenylalanine or tryptophan. D genes are given only for firm matches. The listing skips clone size in some rows; elsewhere it reads once, few, many or a size class.

TGTGCCAGCAGCTTATGGACTTCCTACTATGAGCAGTTCTTC,CASSLWTSYYEQFF,TRBJ2-1,-,TRBV7-2,-
TGCGCCAGCAGCCCCCCTATGGGTGTGAAAGCTTTCTTT,CASSPPMGVKAFF,TRBJ1-1,-,TRBV5-1,-
TGTGCCTGGAGTTCGGGGGGAGGTTACAATGAGCAGTTCTTC,CAWSSGGGYNEQFF,TRBJ2-1,-,TRBV30,TRBD2
TGTGCCAGCAGCTTCAACCTCCAAGAGACCCAGTACTTC,CASSFNLQETQYF,TRBJ2-5,few,TRBV7-2,-
TGCGCCAGCAGCTCGACGGGAAACGGGGAGCTGTTTTTT,CASSSTGNGELFF,TRBJ2-2,-,TRBV5-1,-
TGTGCCAGCAGCTTAGACGTGGGGGCATTATACAATGAGCAGTTCTTC,CASSLDVGALYNEQFF,TRBJ2-1,-,TRBV7-2,-
TGCGCCAGCAGCTTGATAGACAGGGTGAGCTCCTACGAGCAGTACTTC,CASSLIDRVSSYEQYF,TRBJ2-7,-,TRBV5-1,TRBD1
TGTGCCTTGAAACGTGGGACGCCAGAAGAGACCCAGTACTTC,CALKRGTPEETQYF,TRBJ2-5,-,TRBV30,-
TGTGCCAGCAGTTCTTCTCGGGGGAGCAGCTACGAGCAGTACTTC,CASSSSRGSSYEQYF,TRBJ2-7,-,TRBV5-4,-
TGTGCCATCAGTGAGTTAGGGACAGGGACGCTTGGGGAGCAGTACTTC,CAISELGTGTLGEQYF,TRBJ2-7,once,TRBV10-3,TRBD1
TGTGCCAGCAGCCCGAACGGAGGGGCTACACCCGGGGAGCTGTTTTTT,CASSPNGGATPGELFF,TRBJ2-2,-,TRBV7-2,-
TGTGCCAGTATGACGGGAGCTTTGTACAATGAGCAGTTCTTC,CASMTGALYNEQFF,TRBJ2-1,-,TRBV19,-
TGTGCCAGCAGGGCCCAGAAGACCCAGTACTTC,CASRAQKTQYF,TRBJ2-5,-,TRBV25-1,-
TGTGCCAGCAGCTTGGTAGTACAGGGGGGAAGCACAGATACGCAGTATTTT,CASSLVVQGGSTDTQYF,TRBJ2-3,-,TRBV5-6,TRBD1
TGTGCCAGCAGCTTGCAACTAGCTGGGACAGATACGCAGTATTTT,CASSLQLAGTDTQYF,TRBJ2-3,-,TRBV5-4,-
TGTGCCAGCAGCGAGGGACAGGGGTTCGGTTCACCCCTCCACTTT,CASSEGQGFGSPLHF,TRBJ1-6,-,TRBV9,TRBD1
TGTGCCAGCAGCTCCCCCGTCGGGGGACAGGGGATCACTGAAGCTTTCTTT,CASSSPVGGQGITEAFF,TRBJ1-1,-,TRBV5-4,TRBD1
TGTGCCAGCAGCATTCCGGGACAGGGAGGTTTTACTGAAGCTTTCTTT,CASSIPGQGGFTEAFF,TRBJ1-1,-,TRBV5-4,TRBD1
TGTGCCAGCGGAAGGGGGGGGAAGTTTGAGCAGTTCTTC,CASGRGGKFEQFF,TRBJ2-1,-,TRBV25-1,-
TGTGCCAGCAGCTTGGGGGGCGCAAGCTCTGGGGCCAACGTCCTGACTTTC,CASSLGGASSGANVLTF,TRBJ2-6,-,TRBV5-5,-
TGTGCCAGCAGCTTCACAGGGGGCGAAGCTGAAGCTTTCTTT,CASSFTGGEAEAFF,TRBJ1-1,-,TRBV7-3,TRBD1
TGTGCCAGCAGTGAAGTTCACAGCGGGGGTCAGCCCCAGCATTTT,CASSEVHSGGQPQHF,TRBJ1-5,-,TRBV6-1,-
TGTGCCTGGAGTGTACGGGTAGCGGGGGGGCCGGGTGAGCAGTTCTTC,CAWSVRVAGGPGEQFF,TRBJ2-1,-,TRBV30,TRBD2
TGTGCCAGTAGTATAGTCGGCGGAAGTGGGGCCAACGTCCTGACTTTC,CASSIVGGSGANVLTF,TRBJ2-6,-,TRBV19,-
TGTGCCAGCAGCTTGATTGCTGGGACAGGAGGCACAGATACGCAGTATTTT,CASSLIAGTGGTDTQYF,TRBJ2-3,-,TRBV5-4,TRBD1
TGTGCCAGCAGTTTTAAAGAGACCGTTATCGGCTATGGCTACACCTTC,CASSFKETVIGYGYTF,TRBJ1-2,-,TRBV28,-
TGTGCCAGCTCGGAAGGGACAGTCTATAATTCACCCCTCCACTTT,CASSEGTVYNSPLHF,TRBJ1-6,many,TRBV19,TRBD1
TGTGCCAGCAGCTTAGGGATCTATGAGCAGTTCTTC,CASSLGIYEQFF,TRBJ2-1,few,TRBV11-2,-
TGCGCCAGCAGCCAACTGACTAGTAATCGAGAGACCCAGTACTTC,CASSQLTSNRETQYF,TRBJ2-5,few,TRBV5-1,-
TGTGCCAGCAGTTTTGGGCAGGGGTGGACAGATACGCAGTATTTT,CASSFGQGWTDTQYF,TRBJ2-3,-,TRBV27,-
TGTGCCAGCAGTCACACAGGGGGCACAGATACGCAGTATTTT,CASSHTGGTDTQYF,TRBJ2-3,-,TRBV6-1,TRBD1